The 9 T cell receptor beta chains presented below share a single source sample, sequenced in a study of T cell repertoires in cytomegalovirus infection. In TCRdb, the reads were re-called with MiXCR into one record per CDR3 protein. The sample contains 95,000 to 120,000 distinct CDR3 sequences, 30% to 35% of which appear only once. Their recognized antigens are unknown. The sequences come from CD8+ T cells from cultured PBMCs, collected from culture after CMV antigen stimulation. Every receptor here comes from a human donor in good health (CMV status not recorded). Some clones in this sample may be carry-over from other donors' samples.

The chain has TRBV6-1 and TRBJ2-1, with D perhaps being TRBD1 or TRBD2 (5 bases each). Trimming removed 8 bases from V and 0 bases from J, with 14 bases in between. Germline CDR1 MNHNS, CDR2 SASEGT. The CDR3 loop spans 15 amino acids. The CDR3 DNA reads TGTGCCAGCTCCCGAGGTGGGGGCTCCTACAATGAGCAGTTCTTC. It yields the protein CASSRGGGSYNEQFF.

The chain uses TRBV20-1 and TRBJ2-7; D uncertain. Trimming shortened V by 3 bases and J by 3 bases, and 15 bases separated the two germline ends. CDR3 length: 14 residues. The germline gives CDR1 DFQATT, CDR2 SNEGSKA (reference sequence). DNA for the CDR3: TGCAGTGCTAGGGGATGGGAAACTGACTACGAGCAGTACTTC. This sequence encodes CSARGWETDYEQYF.

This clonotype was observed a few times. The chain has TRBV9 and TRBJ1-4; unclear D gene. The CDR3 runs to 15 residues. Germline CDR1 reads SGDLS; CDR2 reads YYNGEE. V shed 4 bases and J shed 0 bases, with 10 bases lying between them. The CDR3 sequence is CASSPSGATNEKLFF. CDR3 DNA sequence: TGTGCCAGCAGCCCGAGCGGGGCAACTAATGAAAAACTGTTTTTT.

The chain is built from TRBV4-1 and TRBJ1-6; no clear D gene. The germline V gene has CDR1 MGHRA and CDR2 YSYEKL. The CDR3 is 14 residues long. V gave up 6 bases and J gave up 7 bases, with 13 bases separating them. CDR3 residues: CASSPGYDNSPLHF. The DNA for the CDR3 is TGCGCCAGCAGTCCGGGTTACGACAATTCACCCCTCCACTTT.

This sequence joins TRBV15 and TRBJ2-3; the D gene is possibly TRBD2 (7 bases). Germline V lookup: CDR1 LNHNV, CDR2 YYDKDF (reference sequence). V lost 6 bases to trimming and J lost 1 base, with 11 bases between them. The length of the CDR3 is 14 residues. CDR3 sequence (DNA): TGTGCCACCAGTGGGGGGGGCCGCACAGATACGCAGTATTTT. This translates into CATSGGGRTDTQYF. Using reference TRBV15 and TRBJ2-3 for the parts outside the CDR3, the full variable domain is DAMVIQNPRYQVTQFGKPVTLSCSQTLNHNVMYWYQQKSSQAPKLLFHYYDKDFNNEADTPDNFQSRRPNTSFCFLDIRSPGLGDTAMYLCATSGGGRTDTQYFGPGTRLTVL.

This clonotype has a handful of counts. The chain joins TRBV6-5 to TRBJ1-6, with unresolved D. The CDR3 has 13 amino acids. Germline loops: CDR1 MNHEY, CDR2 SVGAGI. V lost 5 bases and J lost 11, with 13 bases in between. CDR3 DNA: TGTGCCAGCAGTACCGGAGAGGCAACACCCCTCCACTTT. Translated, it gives CASSTGEATPLHF.

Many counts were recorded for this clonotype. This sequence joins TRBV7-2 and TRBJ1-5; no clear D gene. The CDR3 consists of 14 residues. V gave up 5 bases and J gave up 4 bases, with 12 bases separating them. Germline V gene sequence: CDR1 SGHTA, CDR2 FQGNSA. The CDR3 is CASSTRAGNQPQHF. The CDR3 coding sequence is TGTGCCAGCAGCACACGGGCAGGTAATCAGCCCCAGCATTTT.

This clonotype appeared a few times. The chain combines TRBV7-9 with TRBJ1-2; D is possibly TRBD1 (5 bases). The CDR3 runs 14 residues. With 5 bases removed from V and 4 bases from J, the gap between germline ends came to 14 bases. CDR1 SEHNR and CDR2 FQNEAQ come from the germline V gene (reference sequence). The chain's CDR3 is CASSPRLGGYGYTF. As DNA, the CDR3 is TGTGCCAGCAGCCCGCGGCTCGGGGGCTATGGCTACACCTTC.

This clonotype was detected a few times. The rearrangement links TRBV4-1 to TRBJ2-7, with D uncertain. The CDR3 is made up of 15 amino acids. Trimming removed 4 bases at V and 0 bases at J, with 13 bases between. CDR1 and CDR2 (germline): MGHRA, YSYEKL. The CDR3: CASSPGRASSYEQYF. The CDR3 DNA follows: TGCGCCAGCAGCCCCGGAAGGGCGAGCTCCTACGAGCAGTACTTC.